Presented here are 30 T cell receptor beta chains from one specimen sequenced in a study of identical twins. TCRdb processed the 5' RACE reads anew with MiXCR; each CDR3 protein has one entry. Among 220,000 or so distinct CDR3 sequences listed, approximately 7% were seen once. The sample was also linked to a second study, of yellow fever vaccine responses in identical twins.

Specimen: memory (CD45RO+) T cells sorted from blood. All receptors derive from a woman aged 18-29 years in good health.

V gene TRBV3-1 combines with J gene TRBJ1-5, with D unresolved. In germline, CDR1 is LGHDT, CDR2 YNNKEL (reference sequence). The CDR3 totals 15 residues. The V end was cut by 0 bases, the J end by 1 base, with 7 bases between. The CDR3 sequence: CASSQELGSNQPQHF. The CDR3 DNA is TGTGCCAGCAGCCAAGAATTAGGGAGCAATCAGCCCCAGCATTTT.

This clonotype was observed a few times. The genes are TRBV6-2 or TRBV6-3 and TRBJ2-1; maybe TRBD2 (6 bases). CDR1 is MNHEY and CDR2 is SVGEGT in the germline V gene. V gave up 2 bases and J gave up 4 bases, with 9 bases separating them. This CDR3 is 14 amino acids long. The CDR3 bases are TGTGCCAGCAGTTACGGGGGGTCGTACAATGAGCAGTTCTTC. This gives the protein CASSYGGSYNEQFF.

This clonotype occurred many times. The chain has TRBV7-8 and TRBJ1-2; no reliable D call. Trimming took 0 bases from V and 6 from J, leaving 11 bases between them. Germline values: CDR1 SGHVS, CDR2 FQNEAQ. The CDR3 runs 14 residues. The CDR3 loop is CASSLAGPVNGYTF. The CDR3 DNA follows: TGTGCCAGCAGCTTAGCCGGGCCGGTGAATGGCTACACCTTC.

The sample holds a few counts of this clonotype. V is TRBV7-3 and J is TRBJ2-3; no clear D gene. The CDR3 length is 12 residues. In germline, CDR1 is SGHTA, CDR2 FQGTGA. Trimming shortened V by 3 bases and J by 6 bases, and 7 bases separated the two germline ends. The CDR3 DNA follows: TGTGCCAGCAGCTTCGACGGGGATACGCAGTATTTT. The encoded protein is CASSFDGDTQYF. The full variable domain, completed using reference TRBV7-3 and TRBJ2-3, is GAGVSQTPSNKVTEKGKYVELRCDPISGHTALYWYRQSLGQGPEFLIYFQGTGAADDSGLPNDRFFAVRPEGSVSTLKIQRTERGDSAVYLCASSFDGDTQYFGPGTRLTVL.

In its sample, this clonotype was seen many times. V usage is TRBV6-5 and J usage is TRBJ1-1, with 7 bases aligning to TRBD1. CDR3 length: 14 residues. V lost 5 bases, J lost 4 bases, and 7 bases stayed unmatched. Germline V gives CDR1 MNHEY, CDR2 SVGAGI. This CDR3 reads CASSTRQGGTEAFF. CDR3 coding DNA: TGTGCCAGCAGTACCCGACAGGGCGGCACTGAAGCTTTCTTT.

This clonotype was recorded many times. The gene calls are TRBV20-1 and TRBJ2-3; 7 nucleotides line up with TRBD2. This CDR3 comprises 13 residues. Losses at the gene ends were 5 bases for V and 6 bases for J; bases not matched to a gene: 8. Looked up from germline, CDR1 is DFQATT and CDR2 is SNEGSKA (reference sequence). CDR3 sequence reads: CSASTTSLDTQYF. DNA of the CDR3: TGCAGTGCTTCCACGACTAGCCTGGATACGCAGTATTTT.

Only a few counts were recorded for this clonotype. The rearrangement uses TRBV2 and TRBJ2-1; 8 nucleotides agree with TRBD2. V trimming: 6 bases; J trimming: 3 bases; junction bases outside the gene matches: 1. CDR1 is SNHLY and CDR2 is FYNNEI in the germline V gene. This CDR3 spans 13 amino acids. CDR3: CASSGTSYNEQFF. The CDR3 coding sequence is TGTGCCAGCAGCGGGACTAGCTACAATGAGCAGTTCTTC.

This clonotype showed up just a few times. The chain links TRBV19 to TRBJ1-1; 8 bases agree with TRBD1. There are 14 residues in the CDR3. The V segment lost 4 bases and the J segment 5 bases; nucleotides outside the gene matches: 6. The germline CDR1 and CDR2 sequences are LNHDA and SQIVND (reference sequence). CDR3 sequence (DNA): TGTGCCAGTAGTACAGGGGGCGGAAGGACTGAAGCTTTCTTT. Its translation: CASSTGGGRTEAFF.

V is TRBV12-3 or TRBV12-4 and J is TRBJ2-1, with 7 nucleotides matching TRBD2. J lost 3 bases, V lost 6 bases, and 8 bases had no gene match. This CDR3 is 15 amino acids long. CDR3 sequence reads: CASSPGGGYYNEQFF. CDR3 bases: TGTGCCAGCAGCCCTGGGGGGGGTTACTACAATGAGCAGTTCTTC.

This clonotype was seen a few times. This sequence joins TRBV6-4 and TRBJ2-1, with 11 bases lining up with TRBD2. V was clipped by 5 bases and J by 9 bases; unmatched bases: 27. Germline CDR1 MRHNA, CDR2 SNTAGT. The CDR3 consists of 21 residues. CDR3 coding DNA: TGTGCCAGCAGTCCACCCCCCTTTAGCGGGAGGGCCTCTTCCCCCCGAGGTGAGCAGTTCTTC. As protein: CASSPPPFSGRASSPRGEQFF.

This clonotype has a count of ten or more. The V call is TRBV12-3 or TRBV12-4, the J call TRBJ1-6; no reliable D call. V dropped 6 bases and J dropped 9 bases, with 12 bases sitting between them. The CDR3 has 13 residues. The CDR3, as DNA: TGTGCCAGCAGCTCCGGGTTTAGTTCACCCCTCCACTTT. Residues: CASSSGFSSPLHF.

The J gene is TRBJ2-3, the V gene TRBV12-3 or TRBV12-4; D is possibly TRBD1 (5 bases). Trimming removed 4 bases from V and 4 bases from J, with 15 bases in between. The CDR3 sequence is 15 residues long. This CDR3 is CASSSKRGLPDTQYF. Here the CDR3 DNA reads TGTGCCAGCAGTTCCAAAAGGGGTCTTCCAGATACGCAGTATTTT.

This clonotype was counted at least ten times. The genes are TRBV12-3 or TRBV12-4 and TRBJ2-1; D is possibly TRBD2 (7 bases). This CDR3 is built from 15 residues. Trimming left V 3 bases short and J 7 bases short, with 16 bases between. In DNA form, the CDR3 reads TGTGCCAGCAGTTTGAGGGGGGGGTTGGCGAATGAGCAGTTCTTC. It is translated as CASSLRGGLANEQFF.

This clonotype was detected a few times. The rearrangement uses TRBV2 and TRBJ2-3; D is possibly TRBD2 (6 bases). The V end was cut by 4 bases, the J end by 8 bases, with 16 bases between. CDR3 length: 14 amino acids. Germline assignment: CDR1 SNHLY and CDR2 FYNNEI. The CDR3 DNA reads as TGTGCCAGCAGTGGTATGACTAGTCACAGTACGCAGTATTTT. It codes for CASSGMTSHSTQYF.

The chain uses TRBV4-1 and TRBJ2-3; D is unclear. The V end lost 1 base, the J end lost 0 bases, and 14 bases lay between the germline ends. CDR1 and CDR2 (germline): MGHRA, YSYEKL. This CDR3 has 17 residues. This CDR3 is CASSQVASVSSTDTQYF. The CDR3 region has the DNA TGCGCCAGCAGCCAAGTGGCAAGCGTATCTAGCACAGATACGCAGTATTTT.

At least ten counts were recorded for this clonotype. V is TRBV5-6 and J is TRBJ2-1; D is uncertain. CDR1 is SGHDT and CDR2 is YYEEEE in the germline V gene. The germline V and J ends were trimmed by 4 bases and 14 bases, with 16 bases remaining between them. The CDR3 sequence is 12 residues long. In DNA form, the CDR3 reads TGTGCCAGCAGCCGTGGAACCGGCGTCGAGTTCTTC. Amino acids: CASSRGTGVEFF.

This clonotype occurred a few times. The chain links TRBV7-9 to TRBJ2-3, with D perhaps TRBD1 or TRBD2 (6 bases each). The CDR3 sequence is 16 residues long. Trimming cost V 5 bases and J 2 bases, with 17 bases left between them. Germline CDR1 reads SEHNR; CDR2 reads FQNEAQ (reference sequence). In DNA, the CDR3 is TGTGCCAGCAGCAGGGAGAGGGGGGCGTCCACAGATACGCAGTATTTT. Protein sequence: CASSRERGASTDTQYF. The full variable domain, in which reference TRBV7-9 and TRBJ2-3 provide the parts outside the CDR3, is DTGVSQNPRHKITKRGQNVTFRCDPISEHNRLYWYRQTLGQGPEFLTYFQNEAQLEKSRLLSDRFSAERPKGSFSTLEIQRTEQGDSAMYLCASSRERGASTDTQYFGPGTRLTVL.

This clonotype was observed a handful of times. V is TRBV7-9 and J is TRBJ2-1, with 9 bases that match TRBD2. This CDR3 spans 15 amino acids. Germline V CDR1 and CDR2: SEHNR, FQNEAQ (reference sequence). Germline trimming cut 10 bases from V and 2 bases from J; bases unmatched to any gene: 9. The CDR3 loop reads CATTGQRGAYNEQFF. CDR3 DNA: TGTGCCACCACCGGTCAGCGGGGGGCCTACAATGAGCAGTTCTTC.

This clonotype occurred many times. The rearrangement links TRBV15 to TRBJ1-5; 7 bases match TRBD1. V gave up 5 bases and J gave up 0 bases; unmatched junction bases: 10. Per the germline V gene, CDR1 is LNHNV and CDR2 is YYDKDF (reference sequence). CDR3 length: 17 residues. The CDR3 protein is CATSDIGQAYSNQPQHF. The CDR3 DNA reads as TGTGCCACCAGCGATATTGGACAGGCCTATAGCAATCAGCCCCAGCATTTT.

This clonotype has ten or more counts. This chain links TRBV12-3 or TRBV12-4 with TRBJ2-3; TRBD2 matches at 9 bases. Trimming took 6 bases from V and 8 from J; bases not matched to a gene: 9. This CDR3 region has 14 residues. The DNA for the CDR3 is TGTGCCAGCAGGCGAGGCGGGGGGGCTGCTACGCAGTATTTT. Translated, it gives CASRRGGGAATQYF.

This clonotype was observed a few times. The CDR3, as DNA: TGTGCCAGCACTGGCACAGGGCTTGGTGGCTACACCTTC. Residues: CASTGTGLGGYTF. This chain joins TRBV27 and TRBJ1-2; a possible D gene is TRBD1 (6 bases). The CDR3 covers 13 residues. Deletions cut 7 bases from V and 7 bases from J, with 16 bases between. The germline V gene has CDR1 MNHEY and CDR2 SMNVEV (reference sequence).

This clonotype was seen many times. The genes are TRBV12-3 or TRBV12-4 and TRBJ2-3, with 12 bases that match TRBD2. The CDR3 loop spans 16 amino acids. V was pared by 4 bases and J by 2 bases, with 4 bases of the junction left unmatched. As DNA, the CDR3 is TGTGCCAGCAGTTCAAGACTAGCGGGGGCCACAGATACGCAGTATTTT. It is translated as CASSSRLAGATDTQYF.

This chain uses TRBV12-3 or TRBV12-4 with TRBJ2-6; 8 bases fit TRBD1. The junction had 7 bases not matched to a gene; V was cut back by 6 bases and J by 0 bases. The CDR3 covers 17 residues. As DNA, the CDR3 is TGTGCCAGCAGAAGGGGACAGGTGGACTCTGGGGCCAACGTCCTGACTTTC. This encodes CASRRGQVDSGANVLTF.

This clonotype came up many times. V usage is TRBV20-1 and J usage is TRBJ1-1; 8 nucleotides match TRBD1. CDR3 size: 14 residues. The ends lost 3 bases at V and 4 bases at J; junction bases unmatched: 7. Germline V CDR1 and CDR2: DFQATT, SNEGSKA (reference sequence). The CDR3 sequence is CSARDDRGITEAFF. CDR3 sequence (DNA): TGCAGTGCTAGGGACGACAGGGGCATCACTGAAGCTTTCTTT.

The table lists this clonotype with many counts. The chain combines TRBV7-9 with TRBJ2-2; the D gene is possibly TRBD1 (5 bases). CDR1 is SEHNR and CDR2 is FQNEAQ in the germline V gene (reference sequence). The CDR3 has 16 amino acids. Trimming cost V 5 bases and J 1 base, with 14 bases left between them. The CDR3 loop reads CASSPTPGLNTGELFF. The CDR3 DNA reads TGTGCCAGCAGCCCTACCCCAGGGTTGAACACCGGGGAGCTGTTTTTT. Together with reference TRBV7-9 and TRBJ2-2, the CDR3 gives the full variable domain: DTGVSQNPRHKITKRGQNVTFRCDPISEHNRLYWYRQTLGQGPEFLTYFQNEAQLEKSRLLSDRFSAERPKGSFSTLEIQRTEQGDSAMYLCASSPTPGLNTGELFFGEGSRLTVL.

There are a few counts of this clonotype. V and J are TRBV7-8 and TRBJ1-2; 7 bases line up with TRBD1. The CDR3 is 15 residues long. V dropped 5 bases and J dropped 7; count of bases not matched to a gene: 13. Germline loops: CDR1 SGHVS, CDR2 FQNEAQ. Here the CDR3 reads CASSPASRTGFGYTF. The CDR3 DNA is TGTGCCAGCAGCCCCGCGTCGCGGACAGGATTTGGCTACACCTTC.

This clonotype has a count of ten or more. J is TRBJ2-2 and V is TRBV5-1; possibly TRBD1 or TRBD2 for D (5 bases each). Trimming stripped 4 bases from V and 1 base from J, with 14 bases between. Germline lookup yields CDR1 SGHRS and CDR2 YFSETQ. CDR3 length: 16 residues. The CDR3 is CASSEWGPLNTGELFF. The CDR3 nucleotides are TGCGCCAGCAGCGAATGGGGACCCTTGAACACCGGGGAGCTGTTTTTT.

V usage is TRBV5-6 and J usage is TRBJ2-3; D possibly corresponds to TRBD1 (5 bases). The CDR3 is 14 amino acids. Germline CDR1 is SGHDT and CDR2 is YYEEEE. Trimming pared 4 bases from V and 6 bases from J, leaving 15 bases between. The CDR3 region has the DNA TGTGCCAGCAGCCCGCGCGTGGGGCGGGATACGCAGTATTTT. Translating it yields CASSPRVGRDTQYF. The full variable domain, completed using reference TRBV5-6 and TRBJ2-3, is DAGVTQSPTHLIKTRGQQVTLRCSPKSGHDTVSWYQQALGQGPQFIFQYYEEEERQRGNFPDRFSGHQFPNYSSELNVNALLLGDSALYLCASSPRVGRDTQYFGPGTRLTVL.

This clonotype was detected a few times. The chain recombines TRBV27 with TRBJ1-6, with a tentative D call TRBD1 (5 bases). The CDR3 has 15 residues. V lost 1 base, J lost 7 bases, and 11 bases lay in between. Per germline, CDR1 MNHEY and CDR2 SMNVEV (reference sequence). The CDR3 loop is CASSLFDSPNSPLHF. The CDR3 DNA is TGTGCCAGCAGTTTATTTGACAGCCCCAATTCACCCCTCCACTTT.

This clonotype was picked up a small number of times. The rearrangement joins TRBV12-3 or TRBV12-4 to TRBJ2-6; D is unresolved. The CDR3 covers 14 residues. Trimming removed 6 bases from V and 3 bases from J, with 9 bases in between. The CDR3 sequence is CASSSIFGANVLTF. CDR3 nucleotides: TGTGCCAGCAGCTCGATCTTTGGGGCCAACGTCCTGACTTTC.